This is a list of T cell receptor beta chains from one sample in a study of graft-versus-host responses after intestinal transplantation. The antigens for these receptors are not known. Generated by immunoSEQ multiplex PCR, the TCRdb table keeps only in-frame clones and is missing some. The sample lists approximately 46,000 clones; approximately 84% were seen once. Sequencing used unstimulated CD4+ T cells sorted from spleen or lymph node cells, obtained before transplant. The receptors were sampled from a human donor who was the organ donor for an intestinal transplant. Both conserved end residues are part of each CDR3. The D gene is left open where the match is weak. Expanded clones are given a class, and other clones once, few, many or no size at all.

D,J,size,V,DNA,CDR3
TRBD1,TRBJ1-2,-,TRBV7-2,TGTGCCAGCAGCTTACTACAGGGGGCTTCTTATGGCTACACCTTC,CASSLLQGASYGYTF
-,TRBJ1-2,-,TRBV4-1,TGCGCCAGCAGCCAAGAGGGTAACTATGGCTACACCTTC,CASSQEGNYGYTF
-,TRBJ2-1,-,TRBV6-4,TGTGCCAGCAGTGAGGAATCGTCGCGGAACAATGAGCAGTTCTTC,CASSEESSRNNEQFF
-,TRBJ2-2,-,TRBV29-1,TGCAGCGTTGACGCGCATGGAACCGGGGAGCTGTTTTTT,CSVDAHGTGELFF
-,TRBJ2-3,-,TRBV5-4,TGTGCCAGCAGCCCCTCCGGGACGAATACGCAGTATTTT,CASSPSGTNTQYF
-,TRBJ1-2,-,TRBV13,TGTGCCAGCAGCCCGCGACAGAGCTATGGCTACACCTTC,CASSPRQSYGYTF
-,TRBJ1-1,-,TRBV7-8,TGTGCCAGCACCATGAAGGGGTGGGGCACTGAAGCTTTCTTT,CASTMKGWGTEAFF
TRBD1,TRBJ1-2,-,TRBV12-5,TGTGCTAGTGGGCTCTCGGGACAGGGGGATGGCTACACCTTC,CASGLSGQGDGYTF
-,TRBJ1-1,-,TRBV5-1,TGCGCCAGCAGCTTGGGGGCCCGTTTAAACACTGAAGCTTTCTTT,CASSLGARLNTEAFF
-,TRBJ1-2,-,TRBV19,TGTGCCAGTAGTAATTCCGGGCCCGAAAACTGGATCTATGGCTACACCTTC,CASSNSGPENWIYGYTF
-,TRBJ2-1,-,TRBV5-1,TGCGCCAGCAGCTGGGAGTTAGGGAGGAATGAGCAGTTCTTC,CASSWELGRNEQFF
TRBD2,TRBJ2-1,-,TRBV11-1,TGTGCCAGCAGCTTAAAGTCGGGACTAGCGGGAGTATCGAACAATGAGCAGTTCTTC,CASSLKSGLAGVSNNEQFF
TRBD2,TRBJ2-5,few,TRBV27,TGTGCCAGCAGCCCTCCTGGGGGGGGGAGGGAGACCCAGTACTTC,CASSPPGGGRETQYF
-,TRBJ2-1,once,TRBV6-1,TGTGCCAGCATGGGCGGCAATGAGCAGTTCTTC,CASMGGNEQFF
-,TRBJ2-7,-,TRBV6-6,TGTGCCAGCAGCCGGGACATGGCCTACGAGCAGTACTTC,CASSRDMAYEQYF
-,TRBJ1-6,-,TRBV9,TGTGCCAGCAGCGTAGCGGGGACTGCAAACAATTCACCCCTCCACTTT,CASSVAGTANNSPLHF
-,TRBJ1-4,-,TRBV12-5,TGTGCTAGTGGTTTGGTAACCCGGGCCCCACTGGAGGGAAAACTGTTTTTT,CASGLVTRAPLEGKLFF
TRBD2,TRBJ2-5,few,TRBV4-3,TGCGCCAGCAGCCAGGACTTGAGCGGGGGGCGGGAGACCCAGTACTTC,CASSQDLSGGRETQYF
TRBD1,TRBJ1-6,-,TRBV10-3,TGTGCCATCAGTGCCGGGACAGGGGTAACACCCCTCCACTTT,CAISAGTGVTPLHF
-,TRBJ2-1,few,TRBV5-4,TGTGCCAGCACCACCGGTTGGGCGGACTCCTACAATGAGCAGTTCTTC,CASTTGWADSYNEQFF
TRBD2,TRBJ2-5,-,TRBV9,TGTGCCAGCAGCGTAGGGACTAGAGAGACCCAGTACTTC,CASSVGTRETQYF